Listed below are T cell receptor beta chains from one sample, sequenced in a study of a mutant IDH1 vaccine in newly diagnosed glioma. Profiling relied on immunoSEQ multiplex PCR, and the TCRdb table lists in-frame clones only, not all of them. This repertoire shows some 80,000 clones, around 83% found once; its top ten account for 0.6% to 0.95%. No antigen has been identified for these receptors. Source: PBMCs, taken from a glioma patient whose treatment included an IDH1 peptide vaccine. Receptors were obtained from a woman aged 45-65 years with glioma. Each CDR3 is given with its conserved first and last residue. Fields, in order: J gene, V gene, D gene, clone size, CDR3 DNA, CDR3 protein. A D gene is named only where the DNA matches it firmly. A clone size is listed for some rows: how often the clone was seen (once, few, many), or a class if it is expanded.

TRBJ2-2 TRBV2 . . TGTGCCAGCAGAGAACTTGGCACCGGGGAGCTGTTTTTT CASRELGTGELFF
TRBJ2-1 TRBV27 TRBD2 . TGTGCCAGCAGTTTCCTGGCGGGAGGATCCTACAATGAGCAGTTCTTC CASSFLAGGSYNEQFF
TRBJ2-7 TRBV10-1 . . TGCGCCAGCAGTGGGGGCCAAAAGGGGTTCTTCGAGCAGTACTTC CASSGGQKGFFEQYF
TRBJ2-5 TRBV2 . . TGTGCCAGCAGGCCCACTACAGGGACCCAAGAGACCCAGTACTTC CASRPTTGTQETQYF
TRBJ2-3 TRBV6-1 . . TGTGCCACCCAGAAGGGGTCGGATACGCAGTATTTT CATQKGSDTQYF
TRBJ2-2 TRBV11-2 . . TGTGCCAGCAGCTTGGGTAGGCGGCACACCGGGGAGCTGTTTTTT CASSLGRRHTGELFF
TRBJ2-1 TRBV9 . . TGTGCCAGCAGCGTGGGACTTTCAAGCTCCTACAATGAGCAGTTCTTC CASSVGLSSSYNEQFF
TRBJ1-5 TRBV10-2 TRBD1 . TGCGCCAGCAATTCAGGGGGTAGCAATCAGCCCCAGCATTTT CASNSGGSNQPQHF
TRBJ2-1 TRBV5-4 . . TGTGCCAGCAGCTTGGGCGAGGCCAATGAGCAGTTCTTC CASSLGEANEQFF
TRBJ1-1 TRBV29-1 . . TGCAGCGTCCGCGTGGTCACTGAAGCTTTCTTT CSVRVVTEAFF
TRBJ2-2 TRBV5-1 TRBD2 . TGCGCCAGCAGCTTGGTAGGACTAGCGGGAAGGACCGGGGAGCTGTTTTTT CASSLVGLAGRTGELFF
TRBJ2-3 TRBV6-1 TRBD2 . TGTGCCAGCAGTGAAGGACTAGCGGGAGGAGCGGATACGCAGTATTTT CASSEGLAGGADTQYF
TRBJ2-7 TRBV27 TRBD1 . TGTGCCAGCAGTTTAGGCCCGTACAGGGGGCGTCGAGGAGGGGGGTACGAGCAGTACTTC CASSLGPYRGRRGGGYEQYF
TRBJ2-7 TRBV7-2 TRBD1 . TGTGCCAGCAGCTTAGATTGGGACAGGGGCTCCTACGAGCAGTACTTC CASSLDWDRGSYEQYF
TRBJ2-7 TRBV21-1 . . TGTGCCAGCACCCCCCGGACTAGCGGGAGGGCTCCGGGGGAGCAGTACTTC CASTPRTSGRAPGEQYF
TRBJ2-4 TRBV10-3 . . TGTGCCATCAGTGATGAGCTCAAGGGGGCCAAAAACATTCAGTACTTC CAISDELKGAKNIQYF
TRBJ2-1 TRBV9 TRBD1 . TGTGCCAGCAGCTCCAGGACAGGGCCCTACAATGAGCAGTTCTTC CASSSRTGPYNEQFF
TRBJ2-5 TRBV19 TRBD1 . TGTGCCAGTAACAGGGGGCCCAGGGAGACCCAGTACTTC CASNRGPRETQYF
TRBJ2-3 TRBV27 . . TGTGCCAGCAGTTCAGGTGGGAAGGGAGATACGCAGTATTTT CASSSGGKGDTQYF
TRBJ2-7 TRBV2 . once TGTGCCAGCAGTGAAGGGCCGGGGCAGGGCTACGAGCAGTACTTC CASSEGPGQGYEQYF
TRBJ2-5 TRBV7-9 . . TGTGCCAGCAGCCCGAGACAGGGAGGAGAGACCCAGTACTTC CASSPRQGGETQYF
TRBJ2-1 TRBV7-3 . . TGTGCCAGCAGCTATTTCCAGGTTAGCAATGAGCAGTTCTTC CASSYFQVSNEQFF
TRBJ1-2 TRBV28 . . TGTGCCAGCAATAGGGTAGCTAACTATGGCTACACCTTC CASNRVANYGYTF
TRBJ2-3 TRBV9 . . TGTGCCAGCACCGCCGATGGGAGAGGCCGAGATACGCAGTATTTT CASTADGRGRDTQYF
TRBJ1-1 TRBV19 . . TGTGCCAGTAGTCCCCGAGATCGGGGGGCCCGCGGTGGGAACACTGAAGCTTTCTTT CASSPRDRGARGGNTEAFF
TRBJ1-2 TRBV28 TRBD1 . TGTGCCAGCAGTTTTCAGTGGGACAGGGTCTATGGCTACACCTTC CASSFQWDRVYGYTF
TRBJ2-5 TRBV13 . . TGTGCCAGCAGCTTGGGCCACTCGTGGGCAGAGACCCAGTACTTC CASSLGHSWAETQYF
TRBJ2-5 TRBV9 TRBD2 . TGTGCCAGCAGCAGAGGACTAGCGGGAGGAGTGAAGGAGACCCAGTACTTC CASSRGLAGGVKETQYF
TRBJ1-4 TRBV7-9 . . TGTGCCAGCAGCTTAGGTGGTGAAAAACTGTTTTTT CASSLGGEKLFF
TRBJ1-2 TRBV28 TRBD1 once TGTGCCAGCAGTGCAGGGGGCTACTATGGCTACACCTTC CASSAGGYYGYTF
TRBJ2-5 TRBV5-1 . . TGCGCCAGCAGCTCTACGACAGGTCGGGGGGAGACCCAGTACTTC CASSSTTGRGETQYF
TRBJ1-1 TRBV11-1 . . TGTGCCAGCAGCTTAGCTGCCGGAACCACGGTGACTGAAGCTTTCTTT CASSLAAGTTVTEAFF
TRBJ1-2 TRBV4-1 TRBD1 . TGCGCCAGCAGCCAAACAGGGGGCGCGTATGGCTACACCTTC CASSQTGGAYGYTF
TRBJ2-7 TRBV10-2 . . TGCGCCAGCAGTTTTAGTGTCTACGAGCAGTACTTC CASSFSVYEQYF
TRBJ1-4 TRBV6-6 TRBD1 . TGTGCCAGCAGTCAGGGATCTCAGGGGGATGAAAAACTGTTTTTT CASSQGSQGDEKLFF
TRBJ1-6 TRBV10-3 . . TGTGCCATCAGTGACGCCGGCAGGATAGACTCACCCCTCCACTTT CAISDAGRIDSPLHF
TRBJ2-1 TRBV9 TRBD2 . TGTGCCAGCAGCGTAACACTAGCGGGACGGAAGCAGTTCTTC CASSVTLAGRKQFF
TRBJ1-6 TRBV6-1 . . TGTGCCAGCGTCGAGACGAGGGGGGCTACACCCCTCCACTTT CASVETRGATPLHF
TRBJ2-1 TRBV9 TRBD1 . TGTGCCAGCAGCTTTAGCAGGGGGTCCTCCTACAATGAGCAGTTCTTC CASSFSRGSSYNEQFF
TRBJ2-7 TRBV18 TRBD2 . TGTGCCAGCTCACCACCGGCTAGCGGGAGATCCAACGAGCAGTACTTC CASSPPASGRSNEQYF
TRBJ1-1 TRBV6-5 TRBD1 few TGTGCCAGCAGTTCGACAGGGAGTTGGAACACTGAAGCTTTCTTT CASSSTGSWNTEAFF
TRBJ2-2 TRBV2 TRBD1 . TGTGCCAGCAGTGAAGTCGGGACAGCGAACACCGGGGAGCTGTTTTTT CASSEVGTANTGELFF